These 18 T cell receptor beta chains came from one sample sequenced in a study of blood T cell repertoires in COVID-19. Libraries were prepared by immunoSEQ multiplex PCR; TCRdb keeps only in-frame clonotypes and omits some of them. In the table there are 65,000 to 95,000 clones, about 78% of which are singletons. Sequencing input: peripheral blood. These receptors all stem from a man between 60 and 75 years old with COVID-19, enrolled during active disease.

This chain links TRBV5-5 with TRBJ1-2, with D maybe TRBD1 (5 bases). V was cut by 4 bases and J by 8 bases, with 12 bases left in between. Germline V gives CDR1 SGHKS, CDR2 YYEKEE (reference sequence). The CDR3 length is 12 residues. DNA for the CDR3: TGTGCCAGCAGCCGCGCGGGGCGGGGCTACACCTTC. It translates to CASSRAGRGYTF.

The chain is built from TRBV19 and TRBJ2-1; tentative D call: TRBD2 (7 bases). CDR3 length equals 17 residues. V was shortened by 3 bases and J by 3 bases, with 18 bases between the two germline ends. Germline CDR1 is LNHDA and CDR2 is SQIVND (reference sequence). CDR3 amino acids: CASSMAVGGGVYNEQFF. The CDR3 DNA reads TGTGCCAGTAGTATGGCTGTAGGGGGGGGAGTCTACAATGAGCAGTTCTTC.

V gene TRBV15 combines with J gene TRBJ2-7, with D possibly TRBD2 on 6 matching bases. This CDR3 has 15 amino acids. Trimming cost V 6 bases and J 6 bases, with 21 bases left between them. Germline CDR1 LNHNV, CDR2 YYDKDF (reference sequence). CDR3 coding DNA: TGTGCCACCAGGCTTGGGGGACTTGGCGGAGGCGAGCAGTACTTC. It encodes CATRLGGLGGGEQYF.

The chain employs TRBV27 and TRBJ1-2; D perhaps matches TRBD1 (6 bases). The germline gives CDR1 MNHEY, CDR2 SMNVEV (reference sequence). CDR3 length: 14 residues. Trimming took off 8 bases at V and 6 bases at J, with 19 bases between the two ends. CDR3 region: CASLPAGVTNGYTF. The CDR3 nucleotides are TGTGCCAGCCTACCGGCAGGGGTTACCAATGGCTACACCTTC.

This chain joins TRBV6-1 and TRBJ2-2; a weak D match, TRBD1 (6 bases). The CDR3 runs to 15 residues. CDR1 and CDR2 from the germline V gene are MNHNS and SASEGT. Between the trimmed V and J ends, which lost 10 bases and 1 base, there was a span of 16 bases. This CDR3 reads CAINSGQKNTGELFF. The CDR3 DNA reads as TGTGCCATCAATTCGGGACAAAAGAACACCGGGGAGCTGTTTTTT.

V gene TRBV2 combines with J gene TRBJ2-6; D is ambiguous. With 3 bases removed from V and 1 base from J, the gap between germline ends came to 7 bases. The CDR3 sequence is 15 residues long. Germline V gene lookup returns CDR1 SNHLY and CDR2 FYNNEI. The CDR3 loop reads CASSDWQSGANVLTF. In DNA form, the CDR3 reads TGTGCCAGCAGTGACTGGCAGTCTGGGGCCAACGTCCTGACTTTC.

The rearrangement joins TRBV19 to TRBJ2-2; D remains ambiguous. Trimming removed 2 bases from V and 7 bases from J, with 5 bases in between. The CDR3 has 12 amino acids. In germline, CDR1 is LNHDA, CDR2 SQIVND (reference sequence). CDR3: CASSIMSGELFF. In DNA form, the CDR3 reads TGTGCCAGTAGTATAATGAGCGGGGAGCTGTTTTTT.

This clone showed up just a few times. The J gene is TRBJ1-3, the V gene TRBV2; D is ambiguous. The germline V and J ends were trimmed by 1 base and 1 base, with 5 bases remaining between them. Per the germline V gene, CDR1 is SNHLY and CDR2 is FYNNEI. CDR3 length equals 14 residues. The CDR3 nucleotides read TGTGCCAGCAGTGAAGGGCAGTCTGGAAACACCATATATTTT. It translates to CASSEGQSGNTIYF.

The rearrangement joins TRBV2 to TRBJ1-2; D is unclear. The CDR3 consists of 14 residues. V lost 2 bases and J lost 3, with 10 bases in between. CDR1 is SNHLY and CDR2 is FYNNEI in the germline V gene. The CDR3 here is CASSEPRRDYGYTF. As DNA, the CDR3 is TGTGCCAGCAGTGAACCCCGGCGGGACTATGGCTACACCTTC.

This rearrangement joins TRBV5-6 to TRBJ2-5, with 8 positions matching TRBD2. Losses at the gene ends were 4 bases for V and 4 bases for J; bases not matched to a gene: 6. The germline V gene encodes CDR1 SGHDT and CDR2 YYEEEE. The CDR3 covers 14 residues. The CDR3 sequence: CASSNGGARETQYF. CDR3 nucleotide sequence: TGTGCCAGCAGCAACGGGGGGGCCAGAGAGACCCAGTACTTC.

The gene calls are TRBV19 and TRBJ2-5; a weak D match, TRBD2 (5 bases). Looked up from germline, CDR1 is LNHDA and CDR2 is SQIVND (reference sequence). Trimming pared 3 bases from V and 3 bases from J, leaving 11 bases between. The CDR3 runs to 14 residues. Here the CDR3 reads CASSIPGNEETQYF. CDR3 nucleotides: TGTGCCAGTAGTATTCCGGGGAATGAAGAGACCCAGTACTTC.

The chain couples TRBV6-6 to TRBJ2-7, with a possible D match to TRBD1 (6 bases). The CDR3 runs to 14 residues. Germline CDR1 is MNHNY and CDR2 is SVGAGI (reference sequence). V was trimmed by 8 bases and J by 2 bases, leaving 16 bases between them. In DNA form, the CDR3 reads TGTGCCAGCTCCACCCCAGGGGTCCCCTACGAGCAGTACTTC. Amino acid sequence: CASSTPGVPYEQYF.

J is TRBJ2-1 and V is TRBV7-2; 12 nucleotides align to TRBD2. This CDR3 has 18 residues. V was pared by 6 bases and J by 0 bases, with 9 bases of the junction left unmatched. Germline CDR1 reads SGHTA; CDR2 reads FQGNSA. The CDR3 region is CASRGGLAGKSSYNEQFF. The CDR3 DNA reads TGTGCCAGCAGGGGAGGACTAGCGGGGAAAAGCTCCTACAATGAGCAGTTCTTC.

J is TRBJ2-2 and V is TRBV10-3, with 11 bases lining up with TRBD1. Germline V gene data show CDR1 as ENHRY and CDR2 as SYGVKD. This CDR3 has 15 residues. V lost 6 bases and J lost 5; bases outside the gene matches: 5. The CDR3 DNA reads as TGTGCCATCAGGGTTGGGACAGGGGGTACCGGGGAGCTGTTTTTT. Amino acid sequence: CAIRVGTGGTGELFF.

The V and J genes are TRBV4-2 and TRBJ2-2; D call uncertain. The V gene lost 3 bases and the J gene lost 3 bases, with 2 bases spanning the gap. The germline V gene has CDR1 LGHNA and CDR2 YNFKEQ. CDR3 size: 12 residues. The CDR3 protein is CASSHYTGELFF. CDR3 coding DNA: TGTGCCAGCAGCCACTACACCGGGGAGCTGTTTTTT.

The rearrangement links TRBV7-9 to TRBJ2-1; TRBD2 matches 10 bases. The V gene end was trimmed by 5 bases and the J gene end by 11 bases; junction bases not matched to a gene: 6. The CDR3 is made up of 13 amino acids. CDR1 is SEHNR and CDR2 is FQNEAQ in the germline V gene (reference sequence). The CDR3 DNA follows: TGTGCCAGCAGCCAAGGGACTAGCGTACAGCAGTTCTTC. Its protein is CASSQGTSVQQFF.

The chain links TRBV10-3 to TRBJ1-2, with 8 nucleotides matching TRBD1. CDR1 and CDR2 from the germline V gene are ENHRY and SYGVKD. The CDR3 length is 12 residues. V was pared by 7 bases and J by 7 bases, with 5 bases of the junction left unmatched. CDR3 region: CAITGQGPGYTF. The DNA for the CDR3 is TGTGCCATCACCGGACAGGGTCCTGGCTACACCTTC.

The chain combines TRBV12-3 or TRBV12-4 with TRBJ2-1; no definite D call. This CDR3 is built from 11 residues. V was trimmed by 3 bases and J by 9 bases, leaving 6 bases between them. The CDR3 loop is CASSLQSEQFF. The CDR3 bases are TGTGCCAGCAGTTTGCAGTCTGAGCAGTTCTTC.